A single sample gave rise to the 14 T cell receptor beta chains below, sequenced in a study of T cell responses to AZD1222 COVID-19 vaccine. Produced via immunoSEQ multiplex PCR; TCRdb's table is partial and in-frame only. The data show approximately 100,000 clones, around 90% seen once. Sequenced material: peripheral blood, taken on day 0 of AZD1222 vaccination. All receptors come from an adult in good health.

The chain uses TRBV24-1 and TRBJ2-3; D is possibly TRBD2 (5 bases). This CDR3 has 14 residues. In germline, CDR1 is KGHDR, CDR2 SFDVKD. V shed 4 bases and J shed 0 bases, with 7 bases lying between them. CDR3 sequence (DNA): TGTGCCACCAGTGACCCTAGCAGCACAGATACGCAGTATTTT. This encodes CATSDPSSTDTQYF.

The DNA of the CDR3 is TGCGCCAGCAGCTTGGGGACCGGGGGTAACGAGCAGTACTTC. Translating gives CASSLGTGGNEQYF. This chain uses TRBV5-1 with TRBJ2-7, with D possibly TRBD2 on 6 matching bases. V was cut by 0 bases and J by 5 bases, with 12 bases left in between. Germline loops: CDR1 SGHRS, CDR2 YFSETQ. The CDR3 sequence is 14 residues long.

The CDR3 loop reads CASSFWLGAEAFF. The CDR3 region has the DNA TGTGCCAGCAGTTTCTGGTTGGGGGCAGAAGCTTTCTTT. This chain uses TRBV12-3 or TRBV12-4 with TRBJ1-1, with D possibly TRBD1 on 6 matching bases. The CDR3 covers 13 residues. V dropped 3 bases and J dropped 8 bases, with 13 bases sitting between them.

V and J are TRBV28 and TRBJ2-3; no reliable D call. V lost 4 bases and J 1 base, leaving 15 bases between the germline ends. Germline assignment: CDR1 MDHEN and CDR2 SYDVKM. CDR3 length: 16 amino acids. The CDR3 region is CASSYSLPAGTDTQYF. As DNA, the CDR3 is TGTGCCAGCAGTTATAGTCTTCCTGCGGGCACAGATACGCAGTATTTT. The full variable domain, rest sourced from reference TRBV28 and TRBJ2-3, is DVKVTQSSRYLVKRTGEKVFLECVQDMDHENMFWYRQDPGLGLRLIYFSYDVKMKEKGDIPEGYSVSREKKERFSLILESASTNQTSMYLCASSYSLPAGTDTQYFGPGTRLTVL.

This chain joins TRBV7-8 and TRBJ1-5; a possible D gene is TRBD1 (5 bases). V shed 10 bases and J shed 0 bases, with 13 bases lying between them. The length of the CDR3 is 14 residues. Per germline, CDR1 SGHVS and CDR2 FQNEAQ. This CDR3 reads CATTGGSSNQPQHF. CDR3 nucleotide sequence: TGTGCCACCACGGGGGGGAGTAGCAATCAGCCCCAGCATTTT.

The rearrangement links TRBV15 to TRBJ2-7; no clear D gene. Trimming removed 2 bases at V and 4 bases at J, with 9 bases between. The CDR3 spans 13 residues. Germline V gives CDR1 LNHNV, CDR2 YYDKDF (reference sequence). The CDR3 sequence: CATSRNSNYEQYF. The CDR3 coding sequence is TGTGCCACCAGCAGAAATAGCAATTACGAGCAGTACTTC.

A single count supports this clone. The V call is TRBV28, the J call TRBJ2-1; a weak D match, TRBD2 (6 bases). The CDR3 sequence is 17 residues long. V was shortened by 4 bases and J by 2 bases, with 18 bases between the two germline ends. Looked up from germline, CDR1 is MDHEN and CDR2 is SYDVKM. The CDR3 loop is CASSYYGGRSAYNEQFF. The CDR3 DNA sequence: TGTGCCAGCAGTTATTATGGGGGGAGGTCAGCCTACAATGAGCAGTTCTTC.

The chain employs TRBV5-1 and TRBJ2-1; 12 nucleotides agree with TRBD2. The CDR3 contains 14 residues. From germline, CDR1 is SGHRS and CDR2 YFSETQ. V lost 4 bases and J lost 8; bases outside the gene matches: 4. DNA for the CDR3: TGCGCCAGCAGCACGGGACTAGCGGGTGATGAGCAGTTCTTC. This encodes CASSTGLAGDEQFF.

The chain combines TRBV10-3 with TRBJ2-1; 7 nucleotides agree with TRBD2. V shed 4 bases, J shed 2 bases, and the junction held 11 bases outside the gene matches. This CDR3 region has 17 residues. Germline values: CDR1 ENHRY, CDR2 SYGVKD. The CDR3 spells CAISGASGKGPYNEQFF. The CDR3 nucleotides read TGTGCCATCAGTGGGGCCAGCGGGAAGGGTCCCTACAATGAGCAGTTCTTC.

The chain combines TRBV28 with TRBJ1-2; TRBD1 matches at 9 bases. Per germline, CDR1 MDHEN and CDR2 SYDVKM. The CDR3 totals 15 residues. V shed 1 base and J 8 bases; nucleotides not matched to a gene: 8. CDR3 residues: CASSLSGTGSSGYTF. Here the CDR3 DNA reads TGTGCCAGCAGTTTATCCGGGACAGGGTCATCAGGCTACACCTTC.

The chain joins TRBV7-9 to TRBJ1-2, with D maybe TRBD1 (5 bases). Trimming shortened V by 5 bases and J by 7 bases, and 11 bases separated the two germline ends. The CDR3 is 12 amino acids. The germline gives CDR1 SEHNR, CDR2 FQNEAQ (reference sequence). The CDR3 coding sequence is TGTGCCAGCAGCCCCAGGGATGGTGGCTACACCTTC. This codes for CASSPRDGGYTF.

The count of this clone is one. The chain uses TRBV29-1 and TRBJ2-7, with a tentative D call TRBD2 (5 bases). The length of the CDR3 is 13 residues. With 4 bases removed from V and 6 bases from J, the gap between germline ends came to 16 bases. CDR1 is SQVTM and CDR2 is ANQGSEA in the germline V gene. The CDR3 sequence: CSVGHLPGSEQYF. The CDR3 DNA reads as TGCAGCGTTGGCCACTTACCGGGATCCGAGCAGTACTTC.

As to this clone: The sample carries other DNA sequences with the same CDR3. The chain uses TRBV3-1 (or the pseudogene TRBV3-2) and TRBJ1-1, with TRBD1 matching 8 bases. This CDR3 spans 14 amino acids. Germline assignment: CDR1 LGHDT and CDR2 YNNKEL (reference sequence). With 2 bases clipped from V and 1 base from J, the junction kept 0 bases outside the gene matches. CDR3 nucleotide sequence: TGTGCCAGCAGCCAAACAGGGGGGAACACTGAAGCTTTCTTT. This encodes CASSQTGGNTEAFF.

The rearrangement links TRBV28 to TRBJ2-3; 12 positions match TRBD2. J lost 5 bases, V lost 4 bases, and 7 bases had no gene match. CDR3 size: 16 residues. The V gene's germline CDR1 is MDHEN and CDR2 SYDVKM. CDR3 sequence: CASSSRLAGELDTQYF. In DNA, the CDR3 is TGTGCCAGCAGTTCGCGACTAGCGGGAGAACTAGATACGCAGTATTTT.